This T cell receptor beta chain stems from a study of sequential checkpoint blockade in melanoma. Across the whole study: About 90 pretreatment tumor DNA samples were TCRβ immunosequenced. More than 20 patients had tumor biopsies before treatment and at week 13. Whole-study findings and limits: In arm A, pretreatment tumor clonality was associated with response.

This clone has more than one count but fewer than ten. Its target is not known. The CDR3 covers 15 residues. The germline V gene encodes CDR1 MNHGY and CDR2 SAAAGT. V was pared by 10 bases and J by 0 bases, with 13 bases between. Profiled with immunoSEQ multiplex PCR; TCRdb holds only in-frame clones, not every one. This sample has around 4,600 clones, with approximately 30% found just once. This sample's treatment: randomized to nivolumab then ipilimumab (arm A) or the reverse (arm B). Patients had received no earlier DNA-damaging chemotherapy. This TCR came from a human donor with melanoma. The source was tumor tissue (inferred from file names), collected from a patient given nivolumab and ipilimumab in sequence. V usage is TRBV6-8 and J usage is TRBJ2-6, with a weak D call TRBD2 (6 bases). In DNA form, the CDR3 reads TGTGCCACTGCGGAGGAGGGCTCTGGGGCCAACGTCCTGACTTTC. It codes for CATAEEGSGANVLTF.